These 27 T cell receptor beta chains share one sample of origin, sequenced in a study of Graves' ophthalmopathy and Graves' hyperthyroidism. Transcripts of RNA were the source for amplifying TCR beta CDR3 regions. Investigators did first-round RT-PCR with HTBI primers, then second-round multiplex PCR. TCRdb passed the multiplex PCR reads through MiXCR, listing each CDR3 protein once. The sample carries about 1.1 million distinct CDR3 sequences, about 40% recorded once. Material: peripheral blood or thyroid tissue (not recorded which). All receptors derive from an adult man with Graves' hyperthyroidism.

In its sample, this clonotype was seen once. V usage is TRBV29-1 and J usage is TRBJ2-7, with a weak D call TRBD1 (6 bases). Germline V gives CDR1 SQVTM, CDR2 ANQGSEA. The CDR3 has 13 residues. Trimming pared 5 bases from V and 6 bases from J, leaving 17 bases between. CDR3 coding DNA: TGCAGCGTTAAACAAAGAGGGGGTCTCGAGCAGTACTTC. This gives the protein CSVKQRGGLEQYF.

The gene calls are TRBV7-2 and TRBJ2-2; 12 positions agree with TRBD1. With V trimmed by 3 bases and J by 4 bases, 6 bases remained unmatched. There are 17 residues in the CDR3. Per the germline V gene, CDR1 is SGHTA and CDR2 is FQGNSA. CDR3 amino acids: CASSLWDRGRVTGELFF. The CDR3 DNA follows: TGTGCCAGCAGCTTGTGGGACAGGGGGCGGGTCACCGGGGAGCTGTTTTTT.

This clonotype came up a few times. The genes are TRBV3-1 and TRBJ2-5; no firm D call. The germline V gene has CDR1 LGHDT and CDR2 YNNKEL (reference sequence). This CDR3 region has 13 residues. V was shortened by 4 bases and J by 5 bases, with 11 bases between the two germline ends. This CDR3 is CASSPLGLETQYF. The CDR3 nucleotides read TGTGCCAGCAGCCCCCTCGGGTTGGAGACCCAGTACTTC.

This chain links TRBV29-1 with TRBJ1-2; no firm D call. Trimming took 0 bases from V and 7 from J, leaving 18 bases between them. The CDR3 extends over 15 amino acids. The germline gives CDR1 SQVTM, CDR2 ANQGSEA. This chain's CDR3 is CSVEDRGTSSGGYTF. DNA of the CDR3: TGCAGCGTTGAAGATCGGGGAACGAGCTCTGGTGGCTACACCTTC.

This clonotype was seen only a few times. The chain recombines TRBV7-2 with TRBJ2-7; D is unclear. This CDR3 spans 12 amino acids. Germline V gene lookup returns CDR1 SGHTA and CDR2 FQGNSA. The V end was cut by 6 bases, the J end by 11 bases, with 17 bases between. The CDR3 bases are TGTGCCAGCAGTTTATCGTCTGCGGACGAGTACTTC. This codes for CASSLSSADEYF.

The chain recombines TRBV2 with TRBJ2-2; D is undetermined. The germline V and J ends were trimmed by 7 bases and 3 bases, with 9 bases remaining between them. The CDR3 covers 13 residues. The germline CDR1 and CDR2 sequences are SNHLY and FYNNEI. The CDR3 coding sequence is TGTGCCAGCAAGAGGACCCACACCGGGGAGCTGTTTTTT. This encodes CASKRTHTGELFF.

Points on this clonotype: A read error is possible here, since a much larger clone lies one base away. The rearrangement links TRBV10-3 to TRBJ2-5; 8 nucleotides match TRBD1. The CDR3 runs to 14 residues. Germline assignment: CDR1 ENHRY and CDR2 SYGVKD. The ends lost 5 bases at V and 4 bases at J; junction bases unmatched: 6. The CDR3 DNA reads TGTGCCATCAGTCAGGACAGGGTTGGAGAGACCCAGTACTTC. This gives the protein CAISQDRVGETQYF.

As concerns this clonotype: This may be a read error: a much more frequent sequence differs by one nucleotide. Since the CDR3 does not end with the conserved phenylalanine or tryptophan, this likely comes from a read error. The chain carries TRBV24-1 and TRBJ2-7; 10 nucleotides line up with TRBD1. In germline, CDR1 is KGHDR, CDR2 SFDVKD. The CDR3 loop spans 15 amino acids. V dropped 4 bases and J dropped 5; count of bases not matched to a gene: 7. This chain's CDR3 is CATSDTDRGFDEQYL. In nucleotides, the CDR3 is TGTGCCACCAGTGACACGGACAGGGGGTTTGACGAGCAGTACCTC.

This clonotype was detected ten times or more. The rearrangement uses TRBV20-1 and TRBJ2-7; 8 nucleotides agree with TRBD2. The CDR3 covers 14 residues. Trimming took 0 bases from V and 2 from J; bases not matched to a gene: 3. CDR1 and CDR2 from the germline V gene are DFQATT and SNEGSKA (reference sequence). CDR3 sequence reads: CSAREDGRAYEQYF. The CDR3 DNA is TGCAGTGCTAGAGAAGACGGGAGGGCCTACGAGCAGTACTTC.

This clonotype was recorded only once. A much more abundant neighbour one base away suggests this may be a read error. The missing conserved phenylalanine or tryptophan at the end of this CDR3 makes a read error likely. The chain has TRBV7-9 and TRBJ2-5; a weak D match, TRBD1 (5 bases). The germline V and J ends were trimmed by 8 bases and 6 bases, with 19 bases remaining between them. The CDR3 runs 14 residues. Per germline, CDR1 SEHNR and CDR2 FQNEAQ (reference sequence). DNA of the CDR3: TGTGCCAGCGCTAGGGGCCCGACCAATAAGACCCAGTACCTC. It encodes CASARGPTNKTQYL.

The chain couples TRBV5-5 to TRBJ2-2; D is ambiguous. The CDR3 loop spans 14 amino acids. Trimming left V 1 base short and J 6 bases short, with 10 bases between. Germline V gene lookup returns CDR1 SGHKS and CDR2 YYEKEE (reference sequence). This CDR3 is CASSLNPIPGELFF. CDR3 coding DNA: TGTGCCAGCAGCTTGAACCCGATCCCCGGGGAGCTGTTTTTT.

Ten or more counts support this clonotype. The CDR3 here is CASSFAGQETQYF. The CDR3 nucleotides are TGTGCCAGCAGCTTCGCGGGCCAAGAGACCCAGTACTTC. The chain combines TRBV7-2 with TRBJ2-5; D might be TRBD2 (5 bases). Trimming took 3 bases from V and 1 from J, leaving 6 bases between them. Germline V gene data show CDR1 as SGHTA and CDR2 as FQGNSA. The CDR3 is made up of 13 amino acids.

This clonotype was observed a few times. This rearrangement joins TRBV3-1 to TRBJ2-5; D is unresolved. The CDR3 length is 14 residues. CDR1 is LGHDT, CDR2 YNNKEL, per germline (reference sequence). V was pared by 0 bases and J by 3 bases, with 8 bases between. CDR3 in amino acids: CASSQDGSEETQYF. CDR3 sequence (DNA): TGTGCCAGCAGCCAAGATGGTAGTGAAGAGACCCAGTACTTC.

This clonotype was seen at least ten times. DNA of the CDR3: TGTGCCAGCAGCCAATTACTAGCGGGAGGGAAATCTGGGGCCAACGTCCTGACTTTC. Its translation is CASSQLLAGGKSGANVLTF. This chain uses TRBV7-2 with TRBJ2-6, with TRBD2 identical over 13 bases. J was trimmed by 1 base and V by 5 bases; bases with no gene match: 8. CDR3 size: 19 residues. Germline CDR1 and CDR2: SGHTA and FQGNSA.

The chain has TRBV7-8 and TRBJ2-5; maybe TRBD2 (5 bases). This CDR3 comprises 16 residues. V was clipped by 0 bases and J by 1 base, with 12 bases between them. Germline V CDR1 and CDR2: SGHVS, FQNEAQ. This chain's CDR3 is CASSLASGPFQETQYF. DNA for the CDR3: TGTGCCAGCAGCTTAGCGAGCGGCCCTTTCCAAGAGACCCAGTACTTC.

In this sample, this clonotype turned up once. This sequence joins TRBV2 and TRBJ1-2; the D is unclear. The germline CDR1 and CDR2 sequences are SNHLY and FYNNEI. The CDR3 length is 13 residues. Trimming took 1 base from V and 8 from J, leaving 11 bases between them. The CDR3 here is CASSEVAILGYTF. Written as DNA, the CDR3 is TGTGCCAGCAGTGAAGTAGCGATACTAGGCTACACCTTC.

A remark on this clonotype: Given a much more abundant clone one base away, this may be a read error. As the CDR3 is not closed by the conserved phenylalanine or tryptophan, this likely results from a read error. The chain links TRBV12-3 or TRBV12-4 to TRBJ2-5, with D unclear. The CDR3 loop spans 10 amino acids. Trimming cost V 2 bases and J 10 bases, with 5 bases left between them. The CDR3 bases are TGTGCCAGCAGTTTATCTGTCCAGTACCTC. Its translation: CASSLSVQYL.

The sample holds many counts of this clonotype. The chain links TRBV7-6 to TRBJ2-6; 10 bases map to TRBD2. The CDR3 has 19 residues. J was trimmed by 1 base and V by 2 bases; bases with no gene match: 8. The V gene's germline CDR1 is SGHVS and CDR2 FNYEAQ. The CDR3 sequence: CASSLILAGEGSGANVLTF. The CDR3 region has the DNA TGTGCCAGCAGCTTAATTCTAGCGGGAGAGGGTTCTGGGGCCAACGTCCTGACTTTC.

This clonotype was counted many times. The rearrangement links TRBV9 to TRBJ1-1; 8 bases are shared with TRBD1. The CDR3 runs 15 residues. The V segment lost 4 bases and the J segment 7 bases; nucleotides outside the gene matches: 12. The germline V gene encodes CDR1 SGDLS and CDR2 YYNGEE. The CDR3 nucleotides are TGTGCCAGCAGCCCGCATAGGACAGGGTGGGGTGAAGCTTTCTTT. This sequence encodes CASSPHRTGWGEAFF.

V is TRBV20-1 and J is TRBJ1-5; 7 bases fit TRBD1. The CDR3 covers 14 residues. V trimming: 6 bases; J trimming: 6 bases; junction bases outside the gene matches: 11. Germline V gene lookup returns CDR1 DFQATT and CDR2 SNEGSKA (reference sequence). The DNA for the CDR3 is TGCAGTGCCAGCGGCCGACAGGGAGGTCAGCCCCAGCATTTT. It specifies CSASGRQGGQPQHF.

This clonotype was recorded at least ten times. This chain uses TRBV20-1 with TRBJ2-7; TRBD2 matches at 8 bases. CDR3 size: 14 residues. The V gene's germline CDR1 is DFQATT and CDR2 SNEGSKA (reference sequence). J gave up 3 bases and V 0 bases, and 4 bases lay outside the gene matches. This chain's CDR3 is CSARDGRALYEQYF. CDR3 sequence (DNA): TGCAGTGCTAGAGACGGGAGGGCCCTCTACGAGCAGTACTTC.

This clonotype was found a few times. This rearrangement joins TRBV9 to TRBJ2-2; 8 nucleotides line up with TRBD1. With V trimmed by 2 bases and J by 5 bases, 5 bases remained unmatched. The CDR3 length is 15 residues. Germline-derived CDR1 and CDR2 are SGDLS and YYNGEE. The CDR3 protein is CASSVGTGRTGELFF. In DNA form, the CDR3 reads TGTGCCAGCAGCGTGGGGACAGGTCGGACCGGGGAGCTGTTTTTT.

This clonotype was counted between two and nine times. The CDR3 nucleotides are TGTGCCAGCAGCCAAATTGACAGGGACTATTCACCCCTCCACTTT. This gives the protein CASSQIDRDYSPLHF. The chain couples TRBV7-9 to TRBJ1-6, with 7 bases fitting TRBD1. V dropped 5 bases and J dropped 8; count of bases not matched to a gene: 9. Germline V lookup: CDR1 SEHNR, CDR2 FQNEAQ (reference sequence). The CDR3 consists of 15 residues.

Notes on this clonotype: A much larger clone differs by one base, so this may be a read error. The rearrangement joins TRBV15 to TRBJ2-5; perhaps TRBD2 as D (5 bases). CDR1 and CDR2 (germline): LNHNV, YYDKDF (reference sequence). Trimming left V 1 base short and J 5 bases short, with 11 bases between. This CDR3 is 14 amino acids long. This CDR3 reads CATSRVDASETQYF. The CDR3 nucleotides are TGTGCCACCAGCAGAGTTGATGCTAGCGAGACCCAGTACTTC. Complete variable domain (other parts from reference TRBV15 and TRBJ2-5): DAMVIQNPRYQVTQFGKPVTLSCSQTLNHNVMYWYQQKSSQAPKLLFHYYDKDFNNEADTPDNFQSRRPNTSFCFLDIRSPGLGDTAMYLCATSRVDASETQYFGPGTRLLVL.

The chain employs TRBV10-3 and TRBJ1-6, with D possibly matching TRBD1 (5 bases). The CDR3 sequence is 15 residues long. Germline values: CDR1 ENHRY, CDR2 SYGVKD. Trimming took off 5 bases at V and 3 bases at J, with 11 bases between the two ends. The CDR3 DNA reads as TGTGCCATCAGTAGGGGACGGCTCTATAATTCACCCCTCCACTTT. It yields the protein CAISRGRLYNSPLHF.

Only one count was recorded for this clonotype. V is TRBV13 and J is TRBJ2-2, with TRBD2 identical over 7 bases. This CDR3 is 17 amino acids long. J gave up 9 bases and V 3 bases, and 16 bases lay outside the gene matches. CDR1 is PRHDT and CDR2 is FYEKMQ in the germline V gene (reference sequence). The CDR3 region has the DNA TGTGCCAGCAGCTTCCGGGGGAGCGGGATGATTCTACGGGAGCTGTTTTTT. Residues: CASSFRGSGMILRELFF.

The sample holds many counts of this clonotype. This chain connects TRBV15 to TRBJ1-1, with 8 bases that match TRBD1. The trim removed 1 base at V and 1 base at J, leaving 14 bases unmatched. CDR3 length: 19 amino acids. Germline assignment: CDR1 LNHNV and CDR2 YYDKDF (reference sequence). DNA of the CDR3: TGTGCCACCAGCAGAGTATTTTGGTGGCGACAGGGGAGGAACACTGAAGCTTTCTTT. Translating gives CATSRVFWWRQGRNTEAFF.